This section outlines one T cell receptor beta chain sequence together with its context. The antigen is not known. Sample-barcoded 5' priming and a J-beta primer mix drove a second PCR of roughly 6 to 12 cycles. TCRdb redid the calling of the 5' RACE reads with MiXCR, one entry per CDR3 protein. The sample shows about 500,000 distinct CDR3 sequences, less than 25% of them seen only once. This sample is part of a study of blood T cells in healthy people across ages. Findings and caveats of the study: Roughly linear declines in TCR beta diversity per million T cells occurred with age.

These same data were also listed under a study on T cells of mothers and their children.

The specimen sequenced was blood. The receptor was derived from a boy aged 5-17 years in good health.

The CDR3: CASSDADRGETQYF. The CDR3 DNA follows: TGTGCCAGCAGTGACGCGGACAGGGGAGAGACCCAGTACTTC. J is TRBJ2-5 and V is TRBV6-1; 9 nucleotides align to TRBD1. The CDR3 covers 14 residues. The junction had 3 bases not matched to a gene; V was cut back by 3 bases and J by 4 bases. CDR1 is MNHNS, CDR2 SASEGT, per germline.